What follows are 30 T cell receptor beta chains derived from one specimen sequenced in a study of radiation and T cells in renal cell carcinoma. Documented time point: blood 4 weeks post-SBRT, at nephrectomy. Described treatment: 15 Gy SBRT to primary tumor, nephrectomy 4 weeks later. Some clones are missing from TCRdb's copy, which holds only in-frame ones; the method was immunoSEQ multiplex PCR. The sample has under 200,000 clones, roughly 90% seen once. This material consisted of blood, taken from a patient whose treatment included radiotherapy and nephrectomy. Source of these receptors: a woman between 45 and 65 years old with renal cell carcinoma.

This rearrangement joins TRBV11-3 to TRBJ2-5; 7 nucleotides line up with TRBD2. The CDR3 is made up of 15 amino acids. Germline lookup yields CDR1 SGHNT and CDR2 YENEEA. Germline trimming cut 4 bases from V and 6 bases from J; bases unmatched to any gene: 11. The CDR3 DNA reads as TGTGCCAGCAGCTCTTCAGGTAGCGGGTACAAGACCCAGTACTTC. Amino acid sequence: CASSSSGSGYKTQYF.

This chain connects TRBV7-2 to TRBJ2-3; tentative D call: TRBD2 (6 bases). CDR3 length: 14 amino acids. Trimming stripped 3 bases from V and 3 bases from J, with 10 bases between. In germline, CDR1 is SGHTA, CDR2 FQGNSA. The CDR3: CASSFAGITDTQYF. The CDR3 DNA follows: TGTGCCAGCAGCTTCGCGGGGATAACAGATACGCAGTATTTT.

Only one count was recorded for this clone. The genes are TRBV19 and TRBJ1-5, with D uncertain. The CDR3 spans 16 residues. V shed 6 bases and J shed 2 bases, with 17 bases lying between them. Germline V gene sequence: CDR1 LNHDA, CDR2 SQIVND (reference sequence). CDR3 bases: TGTGCCAGTAGGCCCACCCCCCTATCGGGCAATCAGCCCCAGCATTTT. Protein product: CASRPTPLSGNQPQHF.

The chain employs TRBV5-4 and TRBJ2-3, with 7 bases fitting TRBD1. Germline lookup yields CDR1 SGHNT and CDR2 YYREEE (reference sequence). V lost 2 bases to trimming and J lost 4 bases; unmatched junction nucleotides: 1. The CDR3 spans 13 residues. The CDR3 spells CASSLQGPDTQYF. DNA for the CDR3: TGTGCCAGCAGCTTACAGGGGCCAGATACGCAGTATTTT.

V gene TRBV9 combines with J gene TRBJ1-1; unclear D gene. Germline assignment: CDR1 SGDLS and CDR2 YYNGEE. V was cut by 4 bases and J by 0 bases, with 10 bases left in between. CDR3 size: 14 residues. CDR3 sequence reads: CASSRTDLNTEAFF. CDR3 sequence (DNA): TGTGCCAGCAGCCGCACGGACCTGAACACTGAAGCTTTCTTT.

V gene TRBV7-8 combines with J gene TRBJ2-1; the D gene is possibly TRBD1 (5 bases). V lost 1 base and J 6 bases, leaving 10 bases between the germline ends. Germline CDR1 is SGHVS and CDR2 is FQNEAQ. The CDR3 consists of 14 residues. The CDR3 here is CASSLVMGRNEQFF. The CDR3 bases are TGTGCCAGCAGCTTAGTAATGGGGCGCAATGAGCAGTTCTTC.

This chain joins TRBV11-2 and TRBJ1-3; TRBD1 might be the D (6 bases). With 6 bases removed from V and 1 base from J, the gap between germline ends came to 19 bases. Germline V gene sequence: CDR1 SGHAT, CDR2 FQNNGV. The CDR3 length is 17 residues. Here the CDR3 DNA reads TGTGCCAGCAGTCATGAATTTCTGCAGGGGTCTGGAAACACCATATATTTT. Translated, it gives CASSHEFLQGSGNTIYF.

The V gene is TRBV6-5, the J gene TRBJ1-6; D call uncertain. The ends were cut back, 0 bases at V and 7 bases at J, with 13 bases in the middle. CDR3 length: 16 residues. Per germline, CDR1 MNHEY and CDR2 SVGAGI. CDR3: CASSYSIRALNSPLHF. The CDR3 bases are TGTGCCAGCAGTTACTCGATAAGGGCGTTAAATTCACCCCTCCACTTT.

The chain couples TRBV19 to TRBJ1-2, with TRBD1 identical over 7 bases. The V segment lost 6 bases and the J segment 3 bases; nucleotides outside the gene matches: 7. The CDR3 is made up of 14 amino acids. The germline V gene has CDR1 LNHDA and CDR2 SQIVND (reference sequence). The CDR3, as DNA: TGTGCCAGTAGCCCGACAGGGCAATACTATGGCTACACCTTC. Protein: CASSPTGQYYGYTF.

The chain recombines TRBV4-1 with TRBJ2-7, with D maybe TRBD2 (5 bases). Germline V CDR1 and CDR2: MGHRA, YSYEKL. V lost 1 base, J lost 1 base, and 11 bases lay in between. This CDR3 is built from 15 residues. CDR3 bases: TGCGCCAGCAGCCAAGGGATCGGACTTTCCTACGAGCAGTACTTC. Its protein is CASSQGIGLSYEQYF.

This clone came up once. The V and J genes are TRBV5-1 and TRBJ2-5; 10 bases align to TRBD2. The CDR3 is 13 amino acids. V lost 5 bases, J lost 4 bases, and 2 bases stayed unmatched. Germline V CDR1 and CDR2: SGHRS, YFSETQ. DNA for the CDR3: TGCGCCAGCAGGCTAGCGGGGGTAGAGACCCAGTACTTC. This codes for CASRLAGVETQYF.

The chain couples TRBV7-2 to TRBJ2-7; TRBD2 matches at 8 bases. The V and J ends lost 4 bases and 3 bases, in that order; junction bases with no gene match: 8. The CDR3 runs to 15 residues. Germline V gene data show CDR1 as SGHTA and CDR2 as FQGNSA. CDR3 bases: TGTGCCAGCAGCTCCCCCTTCGCGGGGGGCTACGAGCAGTACTTC. Translating gives CASSSPFAGGYEQYF.

This clone was observed a few times. The chain is built from TRBV29-1 and TRBJ1-1; D possibly corresponds to TRBD1 (5 bases). Per germline, CDR1 SQVTM and CDR2 ANQGSEA. The CDR3 spans 12 residues. Between the trimmed V and J ends, which lost 6 bases and 4 bases, there was a span of 12 bases. CDR3 nucleotide sequence: TGCAGCGTGGGGGAGGAGGGCACTGAAGCTTTCTTT. This codes for CSVGEEGTEAFF.

This clone was recorded a few times. V gene TRBV19 combines with J gene TRBJ2-2; D is tentatively TRBD1 or TRBD2 (6 bases each). Germline CDR1 reads LNHDA; CDR2 reads SQIVND (reference sequence). CDR3 length equals 17 residues. V gave up 7 bases and J gave up 4 bases, with 22 bases separating them. CDR3 in DNA: TGTGCCAGTACCATAGGGGGGCAGGGACGAGGCACCGGGGAGCTGTTTTTT. Translation: CASTIGGQGRGTGELFF. The complete variable domain, with remaining parts taken from reference TRBV19 and TRBJ2-2, reads DGGITQSPKYLFRKEGQNVTLSCEQNLNHDAMYWYRQDPGQGLRLIYYSQIVNDFQKGDIAEGYSVSREKKESFPLTVTSAQKNPTAFYLCASTIGGQGRGTGELFFGEGSRLTVL.

This chain joins TRBV13 and TRBJ1-1; weak D call: TRBD1 (6 bases). Deletions cut 5 bases from V and 4 bases from J, with 14 bases between. The CDR3 contains 14 residues. Germline CDR1 PRHDT, CDR2 FYEKMQ (reference sequence). CDR3 bases: TGTGCCAGCAGCGGCCTCGGCAGGGGCACTGAAGCTTTCTTT. As protein: CASSGLGRGTEAFF.

V and J are TRBV6-1 and TRBJ1-4, with D unresolved. Per germline, CDR1 MNHNS and CDR2 SASEGT. The CDR3 loop spans 15 amino acids. V dropped 4 bases and J dropped 4 bases, with 13 bases sitting between them. This CDR3 reads CASSGSVRSNEKLFF. The CDR3, as DNA: TGTGCCAGCAGTGGAAGTGTTAGAAGTAATGAAAAACTGTTTTTT.

The CDR3 sequence: CASSQGQSRNQPQHF. CDR3 sequence (DNA): TGTGCCAGCAGCCAGGGACAGAGTCGCAATCAGCCCCAGCATTTT. The V and J genes are TRBV7-2 and TRBJ1-5, with 7 bases aligning to TRBD1. The V and J ends lost 5 bases and 2 bases, in that order; junction bases with no gene match: 6. The CDR3 is 15 amino acids. From germline, CDR1 is SGHTA and CDR2 FQGNSA. The full variable domain, its missing parts supplied by reference TRBV7-2 and TRBJ1-5, is GAGVSQSPSNKVTEKGKDVELRCDPISGHTALYWYRQSLGQGLEFLIYFQGNSAPDKSGLPSDRFSAERTGGSVSTLTIQRTQQEDSAVYLCASSQGQSRNQPQHFGDGTRLSIL.

V usage is TRBV7-2 and J usage is TRBJ2-1; D ambiguous. The CDR3 contains 14 residues. Germline assignment: CDR1 SGHTA and CDR2 FQGNSA. Trimming removed 4 bases at V and 3 bases at J, with 10 bases between. CDR3 nucleotide sequence: TGTGCCAGCAGCTCCCCGTATCTCTACAATGAGCAGTTCTTC. Amino acids: CASSSPYLYNEQFF.

The chain couples TRBV6-1 to TRBJ2-7; 7 positions match TRBD2. V gave up 3 bases and J gave up 3 bases; unmatched junction bases: 5. Germline assignment: CDR1 MNHNS and CDR2 SASEGT. The CDR3 loop spans 14 amino acids. CDR3 loop: CASSEGGTYYEQYF. The CDR3, as DNA: TGTGCCAGCAGTGAGGGGGGGACGTACTACGAGCAGTACTTC.

The CDR3 spells CATSSGTGPYGYTF. For the CDR3, the DNA is TGTGCCACCAGCAGTGGGACAGGCCCCTATGGCTACACCTTC. The chain employs TRBV15 and TRBJ1-2, with TRBD1 matching over 8 bases. Germline-derived CDR1 and CDR2 are LNHNV and YYDKDF (reference sequence). The CDR3 length is 14 residues. The junction had 4 bases not matched to a gene; V was cut back by 3 bases and J by 4 bases.

This chain joins TRBV6-5 and TRBJ2-3; D unclear. The CDR3 is made up of 15 amino acids. V dropped 0 bases and J dropped 3 bases, with 10 bases sitting between them. Germline V gene data show CDR1 as MNHEY and CDR2 as SVGAGI. CDR3: CASSYSHADTDTQYF. The CDR3 bases are TGTGCCAGCAGTTACTCTCACGCGGATACAGATACGCAGTATTTT.

This chain uses TRBV13 with TRBJ1-2; possibly TRBD1 for D (5 bases). CDR1 is PRHDT, CDR2 FYEKMQ, per germline (reference sequence). The CDR3 loop spans 15 amino acids. The V gene lost 4 bases and the J gene lost 5 bases, with 17 bases spanning the gap. CDR3 residues: CASSYSRGGRYGYTF. Written as DNA, the CDR3 is TGTGCCAGCAGCTACTCTCGGGGGGGAAGATATGGCTACACCTTC.

This chain joins TRBV5-1 and TRBJ1-2, with 12 nucleotides matching TRBD1. This CDR3 contains 16 residues. With 4 bases clipped from V and 0 bases from J, the junction kept 4 bases outside the gene matches. Per germline, CDR1 SGHRS and CDR2 YFSETQ. CDR3 sequence (DNA): TGCGCCAGCAGCCCGGGACAGGGGGCGCCTAACTATGGCTACACCTTC. Translating gives CASSPGQGAPNYGYTF. The full variable domain, with the rest looked up from reference TRBV5-1 and TRBJ1-2, is KAGVTQTPRYLIKTRGQQVTLSCSPISGHRSVSWYQQTPGQGLQFLFEYFSETQRNKGNFPGRFSGRQFSNSRSEMNVSTLELGDSALYLCASSPGQGAPNYGYTFGSGTRLTVV.

The chain joins TRBV5-5 to TRBJ2-7, with D perhaps matching TRBD1 (6 bases). CDR1 and CDR2 (germline): SGHKS, YYEKEE (reference sequence). Trimming pared 4 bases from V and 3 bases from J, leaving 14 bases between. This CDR3 comprises 14 residues. CDR3 sequence reads: CASSPLGQLYEQYF. The CDR3 nucleotides are TGTGCCAGCAGCCCCCTCGGACAGCTCTACGAGCAGTACTTC.

The chain recombines TRBV6-5 with TRBJ1-2; no clear D. This CDR3 contains 13 residues. The ends were cut back, 0 bases at V and 10 bases at J, with 12 bases in the middle. Germline lookup yields CDR1 MNHEY and CDR2 SVGAGI. The CDR3: CASSYSVLGYYTF. For the CDR3, the DNA is TGTGCCAGCAGTTACTCGGTCCTGGGTTACTACACCTTC.

This chain joins TRBV7-2 and TRBJ1-6; D is uncertain. This CDR3 contains 14 residues. Germline assignment: CDR1 SGHTA and CDR2 FQGNSA. Trimming took off 0 bases at V and 3 bases at J, with 3 bases between the two ends. The CDR3 region has the DNA TGTGCCAGCAGCTTAGCTGGCTATAATTCACCCCTCCACTTT. Translated, it gives CASSLAGYNSPLHF.

The chain carries TRBV18 and TRBJ2-1; D possibly corresponds to TRBD2 (6 bases). This CDR3 has 13 amino acids. Trimming removed 3 bases from V and 8 bases from J, with 11 bases in between. Germline V gene sequence: CDR1 KGHSH, CDR2 LQKENI. The CDR3 sequence is CASSPGTVHEQFF. The CDR3 bases are TGTGCCAGCTCACCCGGGACTGTTCATGAGCAGTTCTTC.

The rearrangement joins TRBV10-3 to TRBJ1-5; TRBD1 agrees at 7 bases. J lost 4 bases, V lost 4 bases, and 4 bases had no gene match. This CDR3 comprises 14 residues. The germline V gene encodes CDR1 ENHRY and CDR2 SYGVKD. In DNA form, the CDR3 reads TGTGCCATCAGTGGTACAGGGGAGAATCAGCCCCAGCATTTT. Amino acids: CAISGTGENQPQHF.

This sequence joins TRBV7-2 and TRBJ1-1, with 9 nucleotides matching TRBD1. V dropped 5 bases and J dropped 1; count of bases not matched to a gene: 5. CDR3 size: 15 residues. In germline, CDR1 is SGHTA, CDR2 FQGNSA. CDR3 protein: CASSTPDRGNTEAFF. DNA of the CDR3: TGTGCCAGCAGCACCCCGGACAGGGGGAACACTGAAGCTTTCTTT. Variable domain in full (rest from reference TRBV7-2 and TRBJ1-1): GAGVSQSPSNKVTEKGKDVELRCDPISGHTALYWYRQSLGQGLEFLIYFQGNSAPDKSGLPSDRFSAERTGGSVSTLTIQRTQQEDSAVYLCASSTPDRGNTEAFFGQGTRLTVV.

The chain uses TRBV7-2 and TRBJ2-7; 8 nucleotides agree with TRBD2. CDR1 and CDR2 (germline): SGHTA, FQGNSA. The CDR3 has 14 residues. V lost 4 bases to trimming and J lost 4 bases; unmatched junction nucleotides: 6. The CDR3 sequence is CASSSGLAVYEQYF. The CDR3 DNA is TGTGCCAGCAGCTCCGGACTAGCAGTGTACGAGCAGTACTTC.